One sample yielded the 14 T cell receptor beta chains listed below, sequenced in a study of T cell responses to AZD1222 COVID-19 vaccine. The protocol was immunoSEQ multiplex PCR, while the TCRdb copy is restricted to in-frame clones and leaves out a portion. The sample has 58,000 or so clones; less than 90% are singletons. Sequenced material: peripheral blood, taken on day 0 of AZD1222 vaccination. All receptors derive from an adult in good health.

The chain joins TRBV5-1 to TRBJ2-3, with a tentative D call TRBD2 (5 bases). Trimming left V 0 bases short and J 4 bases short, with 15 bases between. The CDR3 runs 16 residues. CDR1 is SGHRS and CDR2 is YFSETQ in the germline V gene. The chain's CDR3 is CASSLASGMFADTQYF. The DNA of the CDR3 is TGCGCCAGCAGCTTGGCATCCGGGATGTTTGCAGATACGCAGTATTTT. The whole variable domain, filled in from reference TRBV5-1 and TRBJ2-3, reads KAGVTQTPRYLIKTRGQQVTLSCSPISGHRSVSWYQQTPGQGLQFLFEYFSETQRNKGNFPGRFSGRQFSNSRSEMNVSTLELGDSALYLCASSLASGMFADTQYFGPGTRLTVL.

This chain uses TRBV6-5 with TRBJ2-3; 7 nucleotides agree with TRBD2. In germline, CDR1 is MNHEY, CDR2 SVGAGI. V shed 5 bases and J 1 base; nucleotides not matched to a gene: 6. CDR3 size: 15 residues. CDR3 sequence reads: CASSTPSGGTDTQYF. The CDR3 region has the DNA TGTGCCAGCAGTACCCCAAGCGGGGGCACAGATACGCAGTATTTT.

The chain uses TRBV6-5 and TRBJ2-2, with 8 bases fitting TRBD1. V shed 8 bases and J 14 bases; nucleotides not matched to a gene: 10. The CDR3 is made up of 12 amino acids. CDR1 is MNHEY, CDR2 SVGAGI, per germline. The CDR3 spells CASVPGQGKLFF. CDR3 coding DNA: TGTGCCAGCGTTCCCGGACAGGGCAAACTGTTTTTT.

The genes are TRBV7-2 and TRBJ2-7; D is perhaps TRBD2 (6 bases). V shed 4 bases and J shed 3 bases, with 13 bases lying between them. The CDR3 loop spans 14 amino acids. Germline values: CDR1 SGHTA, CDR2 FQGNSA. CDR3 in DNA: TGTGCCAGCAGCTGGAGGGAGAAAAGCTACGAGCAGTACTTC. Protein: CASSWREKSYEQYF.

The J gene is TRBJ1-1, the V gene TRBV4-1; D is unclear. Germline CDR1 reads MGHRA; CDR2 reads YSYEKL. The V and J ends lost 0 bases and 1 base respectively, with 15 bases between them. This CDR3 comprises 17 residues. CDR3 sequence: CASSQDKGRLKNTEAFF. DNA of the CDR3: TGCGCCAGCAGCCAAGATAAGGGCAGGCTAAAGAACACTGAAGCTTTCTTT.

This chain uses TRBV5-1 with TRBJ1-1; D is unclear. CDR3 length: 15 residues. The V gene lost 3 bases and the J gene lost 4 bases, with 16 bases spanning the gap. Germline V gene sequence: CDR1 SGHRS, CDR2 YFSETQ. The DNA of the CDR3 is TGCGCCAGCAGCTCTCCCCGTGGTCGGAGCACTGAAGCTTTCTTT. This codes for CASSSPRGRSTEAFF.

This chain joins TRBV5-1 and TRBJ2-2, with D possibly matching TRBD2 (5 bases). Germline lookup yields CDR1 SGHRS and CDR2 YFSETQ. The ends were cut back, 1 base at V and 2 bases at J, with 12 bases in the middle. This CDR3 is built from 16 residues. CDR3 DNA: TGCGCCAGCAGCTTGTCCACACTAGGTAACACCGGGGAGCTGTTTTTT. This codes for CASSLSTLGNTGELFF.

The chain employs TRBV7-9 and TRBJ2-3; tentatively, D is TRBD1 (6 bases). CDR1 and CDR2 (germline): SEHNR, FQNEAQ (reference sequence). V lost 3 bases and J lost 2, with 12 bases in between. The CDR3 consists of 15 residues. The DNA for the CDR3 is TGTGCCAGCAGCTTCGGGCAGGGGATCACAGATACGCAGTATTTT. Its translation is CASSFGQGITDTQYF.

The chain uses TRBV7-9 and TRBJ1-3; 9 nucleotides align to TRBD1. There are 16 residues in the CDR3. Trimming at V came to 2 bases and at J to 4 bases, leaving 6 bases not matched to a gene. The germline V gene encodes CDR1 SEHNR and CDR2 FQNEAQ (reference sequence). The CDR3 sequence is CASSLTGGGGGNTIYF. CDR3 bases: TGTGCCAGCAGCTTAACAGGGGGCGGTGGAGGAAACACCATATATTTT. The variable domain in full, with the rest retrieved from reference TRBV7-9 and TRBJ1-3, is DTGVSQNPRHKITKRGQNVTFRCDPISEHNRLYWYRQTLGQGPEFLTYFQNEAQLEKSRLLSDRFSAERPKGSFSTLEIQRTEQGDSAMYLCASSLTGGGGGNTIYFGEGSWLTVV.

The chain uses TRBV3-1 (or the pseudogene TRBV3-2) and TRBJ2-7, with a possible D match to TRBD1 (6 bases). Germline CDR1 and CDR2: LGHDT and YNNKEL (reference sequence). V was pared by 5 bases and J by 3 bases, with 14 bases between. This CDR3 is 14 amino acids long. In nucleotides, the CDR3 is TGTGCCAGCAGCGCCGGGACACCGTACTACGAGCAGTACTTC. Its translation: CASSAGTPYYEQYF.

The chain has TRBV12-3 or TRBV12-4 and TRBJ1-5, with D maybe TRBD1 (5 bases). The V gene lost 3 bases and the J gene lost 7 bases, with 10 bases spanning the gap. The CDR3 loop spans 13 amino acids. Written as DNA, the CDR3 is TGTGCCAGCAGTTTTGCGGGGGGGCAGCCCCAGCATTTT. Its protein product is CASSFAGGQPQHF.

V is TRBV5-6 and J is TRBJ2-1, with D possibly being TRBD1 (5 bases). CDR1 and CDR2 (germline): SGHDT, YYEEEE. There are 15 residues in the CDR3. The V and J ends lost 0 bases and 8 bases respectively, with 15 bases between them. The CDR3 sequence: CASSLASEGAHEQFF. CDR3 nucleotide sequence: TGTGCCAGCAGCTTGGCTTCAGAAGGGGCGCATGAGCAGTTCTTC.

The genes are TRBV24-1 and TRBJ2-3; possibly TRBD1 or TRBD2 for D (5 bases each). Germline V CDR1 and CDR2: KGHDR, SFDVKD. The V end lost 0 bases, the J end lost 2 bases, and 8 bases lay between the germline ends. The CDR3 length is 15 residues. CDR3 nucleotides: TGTGCCACCAGTGATTTGAGGGGACCCACAGATACGCAGTATTTT. Protein product: CATSDLRGPTDTQYF.

This sequence joins TRBV21-1 and TRBJ1-5. TRBV21-1 is listed as a pseudogene. The CDR3 has 14 residues. In DNA form, the CDR3 reads TGTGCCAGCAACAACACCACAGGGACTCATCCCCAGCATTTT. Translating gives CASNNTTGTHPQHF.